This T cell receptor beta chain was found in a study of shared clonotypes between healthy human individuals. Trimming removed 0 bases at V and 3 bases at J, with 11 bases between. This CDR3 has 14 amino acids. Germline loops: CDR1 GTSNPN, CDR2 SVGIG (reference sequence). Several immunoSEQ plates held equal portions of the genomic DNA taken from each subset. The table came from immunoSEQ multiplex PCR; TCRdb's copy has only in-frame clones and leaves some out. The table includes a few hundred thousand clones, around 86% detected once. Study findings and constraints: Generation probabilities of non-shared clonotypes were lower (relative to those shared by all four donors). Limited genetic and exposure-history diversity came from having few donors.

As for this clone: Its antigen is undetermined.

Sequenced material: memory CD8+ T cells sorted from blood. Subset given: CD45RO+ cells pooled with CCR7-negative TemRA cells. The chain combines TRBV30 with TRBJ1-1; a possible D gene is TRBD1 (6 bases). The receptor was derived from a man aged 18 to 29 in good health. In DNA, the CDR3 is TGTGCCTGGAGTGTCGGGGGCGGGTACACTGAAGCTTTCTTT. This encodes CAWSVGGGYTEAFF.